These 24 T cell receptor beta chains share one sample of origin, sequenced in a study of OX40 agonist ivuxolimab in advanced cancers. Only in-frame clones appear in the TCRdb table, and some are missing; sequencing was by immunoSEQ multiplex PCR. In the table there are 70,000 to 80,000 clones, 75% to 90% of which are singletons. This specimen was CD4+ or CD8+ T cells sorted from blood, taken in a trial of the OX40 agonist ivuxolimab. The source of these receptors is an adult with an advanced solid tumor such as melanoma, head and neck, liver or kidney cancer.

The gene calls are TRBV29-1 and TRBJ2-3; the match to TRBD2 covers 10 bases. V gave up 7 bases and J gave up 8 bases; unmatched junction bases: 15. This CDR3 has 15 amino acids. Germline CDR1 and CDR2: SQVTM and ANQGSEA. The CDR3 bases are TGCAGCGCTAAAAGGGCTAGCGGGAGCGGAGTTACGCAGTATTTT. Translating it yields CSAKRASGSGVTQYF.

The DNA of the CDR3 is TGTGCCAGCTCACCACCGAGCAGGCCAACCTACGAGCAGTACTTC. This codes for CASSPPSRPTYEQYF. The chain joins TRBV18 to TRBJ2-7; no clear D. Germline CDR1 KGHSH, CDR2 LQKENI. The V end lost 0 bases, the J end lost 2 bases, and 11 bases lay between the germline ends. This CDR3 spans 15 amino acids. Drawing the rest from reference TRBV18 and TRBJ2-7, the complete variable domain is NAGVMQNPRHLVRRRGQEARLRCSPMKGHSHVYWYRQLPEEGLKFMVYLQKENIIDESGMPKERFSAEFPKEGPSILRIQQVVRGDSAAYFCASSPPSRPTYEQYFGPGTRLTVT.

CDR3 nucleotides: TGTGCCAGCACCCGGATAGGGAACATTCAGTACTTC. Its translation is CASTRIGNIQYF. The rearrangement uses TRBV28 and TRBJ2-4; D gene unclear. V was trimmed by 7 bases and J by 7 bases, leaving 11 bases between them. The CDR3 is made up of 12 amino acids. Per germline, CDR1 MDHEN and CDR2 SYDVKM.

J is TRBJ1-5 and V is TRBV11-1; D call uncertain. V shed 5 bases and J shed 4 bases, with 9 bases lying between them. The CDR3 is made up of 13 amino acids. CDR1 and CDR2 from the germline V gene are SGHAT and FQDESV (reference sequence). The CDR3 bases are TGTGCCAGCAGCACGGACCGAAATCAGCCCCAGCATTTT. It yields the protein CASSTDRNQPQHF.

The chain recombines TRBV28 with TRBJ2-3; D may be TRBD1 or TRBD2 (5 bases each). The CDR3 is 10 amino acids. Per the germline V gene, CDR1 is MDHEN and CDR2 is SYDVKM. The ends were cut back, 8 bases at V and 6 bases at J, with 6 bases in the middle. As DNA, the CDR3 is TGTGCCAGCGGGACGGATACGCAGTATTTT. Translation: CASGTDTQYF.

This chain uses TRBV18 with TRBJ2-3; 7 bases fit TRBD2. The germline V gene encodes CDR1 KGHSH and CDR2 LQKENI. Trimming removed 4 bases from V and 0 bases from J; junction bases left unmatched: 10. The CDR3 has 17 amino acids. The chain's CDR3 is CASSHRALAESTDTQYF. Written as DNA, the CDR3 is TGTGCCAGCTCACACCGCGCTCTAGCGGAGAGCACAGATACGCAGTATTTT.

Comment on this clone: Germline is not matched at one junction end, which may reflect a read error. CDR3 bases: TGTGCCAGCAGTTTAGTGACAGGGGAATCCTACGAGCAGTACTTC. It codes for CASSLVTGESYEQYF. The genes are TRBV7-6 and TRBJ2-7, with TRBD1 identical over 8 bases. The CDR3 spans 15 residues. Germline CDR1 reads SGHVS; CDR2 reads FNYEAQ.

V gene TRBV28 combines with J gene TRBJ1-1; D unresolved. With 6 bases removed from V and 0 bases from J, the gap between germline ends came to 14 bases. This CDR3 has 15 residues. The V gene's germline CDR1 is MDHEN and CDR2 SYDVKM. Here the CDR3 reads CASSSPADMNTEAFF. The CDR3, as DNA: TGTGCCAGCAGCTCACCCGCCGACATGAACACTGAAGCTTTCTTT. The entire variable domain, with the rest obtained from reference TRBV28 and TRBJ1-1, is as follows: DVKVTQSSRYLVKRTGEKVFLECVQDMDHENMFWYRQDPGLGLRLIYFSYDVKMKEKGDIPEGYSVSREKKERFSLILESASTNQTSMYLCASSSPADMNTEAFFGQGTRLTVV.

V gene TRBV28 combines with J gene TRBJ2-7; D is undetermined. V lost 2 bases, J lost 8 bases, and 16 bases lay in between. CDR1 is MDHEN and CDR2 is SYDVKM in the germline V gene. CDR3 length equals 14 residues. DNA for the CDR3: TGTGCCAGCAGTTTAAGCCTCTTTGGTAGTAAGCAGTACTTC. This sequence encodes CASSLSLFGSKQYF.

The chain recombines TRBV6-1 with TRBJ2-7; 10 nucleotides match TRBD1. The CDR3 is made up of 15 amino acids. Germline-derived CDR1 and CDR2 are MNHNS and SASEGT. V trimming: 4 bases; J trimming: 9 bases; junction bases outside the gene matches: 12. The CDR3 nucleotides are TGTGCCAGCAGTGGTTCCGGGACAGGGGCCCGCGGGCAGTACTTC. This encodes CASSGSGTGARGQYF.

The V call is TRBV14, the J call TRBJ1-4, with D possibly TRBD1 on 6 matching bases. The CDR3 is made up of 14 amino acids. Germline V gene sequence: CDR1 SGHDN, CDR2 FVKESK. With 2 bases removed from V and 4 bases from J, the gap between germline ends came to 8 bases. The CDR3 sequence: CASSQRTVNEKLFF. CDR3 coding DNA: TGTGCCAGCAGCCAAAGGACAGTTAATGAAAAACTGTTTTTT.

This clone is a singleton in its sample. J is TRBJ2-3 and V is TRBV4-1; D perhaps matches TRBD1 (6 bases). V was cut by 3 bases and J by 4 bases, with 8 bases left in between. The CDR3 spans 13 residues. The V gene's germline CDR1 is MGHRA and CDR2 YSYEKL. Written as DNA, the CDR3 is TGCGCCAGCAGCCATGCAGGGGCAGATACGCAGTATTTT. Amino acids: CASSHAGADTQYF.

The J gene is TRBJ2-4, the V gene TRBV10-3; weak D call: TRBD1 (6 bases). The CDR3 extends over 14 amino acids. Trimming removed 4 bases from V and 4 bases from J, with 11 bases in between. The germline V gene has CDR1 ENHRY and CDR2 SYGVKD. The CDR3 spells CAISGDIGKNIQYF. DNA for the CDR3: TGTGCCATCAGTGGGGACATTGGAAAAAACATTCAGTACTTC.

This clone appeared a single time. This rearrangement joins TRBV11-2 to TRBJ2-7, with 8 bases fitting TRBD1. Germline V lookup: CDR1 SGHAT, CDR2 FQNNGV. J gave up 8 bases and V 5 bases, and 17 bases lay outside the gene matches. The CDR3 sequence is 16 residues long. The CDR3 protein is CASSRSQGQVMAKQYF. In nucleotides, the CDR3 is TGTGCCAGCAGCCGATCTCAGGGACAGGTAATGGCCAAGCAGTACTTC.

The J gene is TRBJ1-1, the V gene TRBV5-5; 8 bases are a match to TRBD1. Unmatched junction bases numbered 6, after V lost 5 bases and J lost 0 bases. CDR3 length equals 15 residues. From germline, CDR1 is SGHKS and CDR2 YYEKEE (reference sequence). The CDR3: CASSLQGGLNTEAFF. Here the CDR3 DNA reads TGTGCCAGCAGTTTACAGGGGGGGTTGAACACTGAAGCTTTCTTT.

The V call is TRBV6-5, the J call TRBJ2-7; D is undetermined. Trimming stripped 5 bases from V and 4 bases from J, with 9 bases between. This CDR3 has 12 amino acids. The germline gives CDR1 MNHEY, CDR2 SVGAGI. This CDR3 reads CASSPTAYEQYF. The CDR3 coding sequence is TGTGCCAGCAGTCCAACAGCGTACGAGCAGTACTTC.

The chain carries TRBV30 and TRBJ2-7, with D tentatively TRBD1 (6 bases). The CDR3 extends over 14 amino acids. V shed 3 bases and J shed 2 bases, with 14 bases lying between them. Germline-derived CDR1 and CDR2 are GTSNPN and SVGIG (reference sequence). CDR3 region: CAWRPGTQTYEQYF. DNA for the CDR3: TGTGCCTGGAGACCCGGGACACAGACCTACGAGCAGTACTTC.

The gene calls are TRBV4-1 and TRBJ1-4; D gene uncertain. This CDR3 contains 16 residues. Between the trimmed V and J ends, which lost 1 base and 4 bases, there was a span of 13 bases. Germline V gives CDR1 MGHRA, CDR2 YSYEKL. CDR3 nucleotides: TGCGCCAGCAGCCAAGGTCAGCGGGCTTTTAATGAAAAACTGTTTTTT. It translates to CASSQGQRAFNEKLFF.

The V gene is TRBV5-6, the J gene TRBJ1-3; no definite D call. The length of the CDR3 is 14 residues. Germline CDR1 is SGHDT and CDR2 is YYEEEE. V lost 3 bases and J 1 base, leaving 8 bases between the germline ends. CDR3 sequence: CASSWPGSGNTIYF. CDR3 in DNA: TGTGCCAGCAGCTGGCCCGGGTCTGGAAACACCATATATTTT.

The V call is TRBV2, the J call TRBJ2-7; possibly TRBD1 for D (5 bases). The ends were cut back, 3 bases at V and 2 bases at J, with 8 bases in the middle. Germline values: CDR1 SNHLY, CDR2 FYNNEI. The CDR3 extends over 13 amino acids. This CDR3 reads CASSDRVAYEQYF. CDR3 coding DNA: TGTGCCAGCAGTGACAGGGTGGCCTACGAGCAGTACTTC. The entire variable domain, with the rest obtained from reference TRBV2 and TRBJ2-7, is as follows: EPEVTQTPSHQVTQMGQEVILRCVPISNHLYFYWYRQILGQKVEFLVSFYNNEISEKSEIFDDQFSVERPDGSNFTLKIRSTKLEDSAMYFCASSDRVAYEQYFGPGTRLTVT.

J is TRBJ1-1 and V is TRBV18; TRBD1 is a possible D gene (5 bases). Germline lookup yields CDR1 KGHSH and CDR2 LQKENI. CDR3 length: 14 amino acids. Trimming removed 3 bases at V and 3 bases at J, with 11 bases between. The DNA of the CDR3 is TGTGCCAGCTCACCGCGGGGGAGGGACACTGAAGCTTTCTTT. This sequence encodes CASSPRGRDTEAFF.

The table lists this clone with a few counts. Germline and junction disagree at one end, which may indicate a read error. This chain connects TRBV7-7 to TRBJ2-5, with D possibly TRBD2 on 5 matching bases. This CDR3 is built from 13 residues. In germline, CDR1 is SSHAT, CDR2 FNYEAQ (reference sequence). CDR3: CASSPRGYETQYF. CDR3 DNA sequence: TGTGCTAGCAGCCCCCGGGGTTACGAGACCCAGTACTTC.

The chain combines TRBV9 with TRBJ2-5; 8 bases align to TRBD2. Germline values: CDR1 SGDLS, CDR2 YYNGEE. Trimming at V came to 4 bases and at J to 2 bases, leaving 4 bases not matched to a gene. The CDR3 is 14 amino acids. The CDR3 reads CASSPPGGQETQYF. CDR3 nucleotide sequence: TGTGCCAGCAGCCCGCCGGGGGGGCAAGAGACCCAGTACTTC.

The chain is built from TRBV5-6 and TRBJ1-5; weak D call: TRBD1 (5 bases). The germline gives CDR1 SGHDT, CDR2 YYEEEE. V was trimmed by 3 bases and J by 5 bases, leaving 6 bases between them. This CDR3 has 12 residues. The CDR3 sequence is CASSWGDQPQHF. CDR3 nucleotide sequence: TGTGCCAGCAGCTGGGGGGATCAGCCCCAGCATTTT. The full variable domain, completed using reference TRBV5-6 and TRBJ1-5, is DAGVTQSPTHLIKTRGQQVTLRCSPKSGHDTVSWYQQALGQGPQFIFQYYEEEERQRGNFPDRFSGHQFPNYSSELNVNALLLGDSALYLCASSWGDQPQHFGDGTRLSIL.